These 19 T cell receptor beta chains came from one sample sequenced in a study of cytomegalovirus exposure and HLA in healthy donors (dated by TCRdb to about 2017). Libraries were built with the immunoSEQ multiplex PCR assay. For the multiplex PCR, a mixture combining 60 forward primers for TCR Vbeta segments and 13 reverse primers for TCR Jbeta segments was used. What TCRdb holds here is the immuneACCESS table cut down to in-frame rearrangements. Part of the clones is not present; checked against another copy, under half of the missing clones reflect an unresolved V gene, and the others are unexplained. The sample includes some 150,000 clones, with more than 75% observed a single time. About 7.5% of the sample is held by the ten biggest clonotypes. The material sequenced was PBMCs. The receptors were sampled from a woman aged 50 to 60 in good health and CMV-seropositive.

The chain recombines TRBV2 with TRBJ2-2, with 7 bases matching TRBD2. CDR1 is SNHLY and CDR2 is FYNNEI in the germline V gene. V lost 4 bases, J lost 4 bases, and 6 bases stayed unmatched. CDR3 length: 15 amino acids. The CDR3 spells CASSVRGLPTGELFF. CDR3 nucleotide sequence: TGTGCCAGCAGTGTTAGGGGACTACCCACCGGGGAGCTGTTTTTT.

The gene calls are TRBV30 and TRBJ2-7; tentatively, D is TRBD1 (5 bases). Germline V gene data show CDR1 as GTSNPN and CDR2 as SVGIG (reference sequence). CDR3 length: 13 residues. Trimming shortened V by 1 base and J by 2 bases, and 9 bases separated the two germline ends. The CDR3 DNA sequence: TGTGCCTGGAGTGAAGGGGCAGCCTACGAGCAGTACTTC. This gives the protein CAWSEGAAYEQYF.

The V gene is TRBV6-1, the J gene TRBJ1-2; D might be TRBD1 (5 bases). Deletions cut 7 bases from V and 7 bases from J, with 16 bases between. CDR3 length: 13 residues. Per the germline V gene, CDR1 is MNHNS and CDR2 is SASEGT. CDR3 sequence (DNA): TGTGCCAGCACCCTTGGACCAGGGTTTGGCTACACCTTC. This encodes CASTLGPGFGYTF.

The rearrangement joins TRBV2 to TRBJ1-6; TRBD1 agrees at 8 bases. V was clipped by 7 bases and J by 7 bases; unmatched bases: 6. Germline loops: CDR1 SNHLY, CDR2 FYNNEI. The CDR3 is 14 residues long. CDR3 in amino acids: CASNWDRLNSPLHF. The CDR3 DNA sequence: TGTGCCAGCAATTGGGACAGGCTGAATTCACCCCTCCACTTT.

This chain joins TRBV4-1 and TRBJ2-3; TRBD2 is a possible D gene (5 bases). Germline V gene lookup returns CDR1 MGHRA and CDR2 YSYEKL. The V end was cut by 5 bases, the J end by 5 bases, with 20 bases between. CDR3 length: 16 amino acids. Written as DNA, the CDR3 is TGCGCCAGCAGCACCCCCCGGCCCGGGGAGAGAGATACGCAGTATTTT. Its protein product is CASSTPRPGERDTQYF.

CDR3 coding DNA: TGTGCCTGGTCACAGGCCGGGGAGACCCAGTACTTC. Protein: CAWSQAGETQYF. V usage is TRBV30 and J usage is TRBJ2-5; a weak D match, TRBD1 (5 bases). Germline V gives CDR1 GTSNPN, CDR2 SVGIG (reference sequence). V was trimmed by 5 bases and J by 5 bases, leaving 12 bases between them. This CDR3 has 12 residues.

The chain links TRBV5-1 to TRBJ2-5; maybe TRBD1 (6 bases). Trimming shortened V by 0 bases and J by 0 bases, and 12 bases separated the two germline ends. This CDR3 has 16 residues. Germline loops: CDR1 SGHRS, CDR2 YFSETQ. DNA of the CDR3: TGCGCCAGCAGCTTGGAACAGGGATGGTACCAAGAGACCCAGTACTTC. Amino acid sequence: CASSLEQGWYQETQYF.

The chain carries TRBV4-1 and TRBJ1-3; no clear D gene. CDR1 and CDR2 from the germline V gene are MGHRA and YSYEKL. CDR3 length: 14 amino acids. V lost 1 base and J lost 3, with 7 bases in between. In DNA form, the CDR3 reads TGCGCCAGCAGCCAAGCCGGGAATGGAAACACCATATATTTT. Translation gives CASSQAGNGNTIYF.

The chain employs TRBV6-1 and TRBJ2-7, with 7 positions matching TRBD1. The CDR3 extends over 15 amino acids. V trimming: 5 bases; J trimming: 0 bases; junction bases outside the gene matches: 7. The germline gives CDR1 MNHNS, CDR2 SASEGT. In nucleotides, the CDR3 is TGTGCCAGCAGTTTCCGGGACAGAGACTCCTACGAGCAGTACTTC. This encodes CASSFRDRDSYEQYF.

A few counts support this clone. Other DNA sequences in this specimen translate into the identical CDR3. V is TRBV27 and J is TRBJ2-1; D is unresolved. The V and J ends lost 6 bases and 3 bases respectively, with 3 bases between them. The CDR3 is 11 amino acids. The germline V gene encodes CDR1 MNHEY and CDR2 SMNVEV (reference sequence). The CDR3 coding sequence is TGTGCCAGCAGCTTCTACAATGAGCAGTTCTTC. Protein sequence: CASSFYNEQFF.

The chain joins TRBV6-1 to TRBJ1-5, with 9 bases that match TRBD1. Germline V gene lookup returns CDR1 MNHNS and CDR2 SASEGT. The CDR3 runs 14 residues. V was clipped by 7 bases and J by 6 bases; unmatched bases: 7. CDR3 sequence reads: CASILTGGLQPQHF. Here the CDR3 DNA reads TGTGCCAGCATTCTTACAGGGGGCCTTCAGCCCCAGCATTTT.

This clone was recorded only once. The chain uses TRBV29-1 and TRBJ1-1; 7 positions match TRBD1. Unmatched junction bases numbered 7, after V lost 6 bases and J lost 3 bases. The CDR3 has 13 amino acids. Germline CDR1 and CDR2: SQVTM and ANQGSEA. CDR3 sequence reads: CSVQGVWDTEAFF. CDR3 in DNA: TGCAGCGTGCAGGGGGTTTGGGACACTGAAGCTTTCTTT.

This clone was seen more than once but under ten times. The chain uses TRBV6-6 and TRBJ1-2, with 8 bases fitting TRBD1. From germline, CDR1 is MNHNY and CDR2 SVGAGI (reference sequence). This CDR3 comprises 16 residues. Trimming took 6 bases from V and 1 from J; bases not matched to a gene: 10. The CDR3 nucleotides read TGTGCCAGCAGCCTACAGGGGGTAACGTTTAACTATGGCTACACCTTC. As protein: CASSLQGVTFNYGYTF.

The chain employs TRBV5-1 and TRBJ2-3; weak D call: TRBD1 (6 bases). Trimming left V 3 bases short and J 0 bases short, with 14 bases between. The CDR3 spans 16 residues. Germline loops: CDR1 SGHRS, CDR2 YFSETQ. CDR3 sequence (DNA): TGCGCCAGCAGCTCAACAGGGCTGGGGAGCACAGATACGCAGTATTTT. Its translation is CASSSTGLGSTDTQYF.

This chain uses TRBV18 with TRBJ1-1, with D possibly TRBD1 on 5 matching bases. Per the germline V gene, CDR1 is KGHSH and CDR2 is LQKENI. The CDR3 has 12 amino acids. Trimming removed 2 bases at V and 9 bases at J, with 10 bases between. The CDR3 here is CASSPGGTKAFF. The CDR3 DNA is TGTGCCAGCTCACCAGGAGGGACTAAAGCTTTCTTT.

As concerns this clone: At one boundary the junction diverges from the germline segment, which might be a read error. The chain uses TRBV5-6 and TRBJ2-6; D might be TRBD2 (6 bases). This CDR3 contains 16 residues. Germline CDR1 SGHDT, CDR2 YYEEEE. CDR3 DNA: TGTGCCAGCAGTCGACGGGGGAGCTCTGGGGCCAACGGCCTGACTTTC. Translation: CASSRRGSSGANGLTF.

This clone has a single count. The chain joins TRBV7-2 to TRBJ2-7, with D perhaps matching TRBD1 (7 bases). CDR1 is SGHTA and CDR2 is FQGNSA in the germline V gene. This CDR3 is built from 16 residues. The V gene lost 5 bases and the J gene lost 0 bases, with 17 bases spanning the gap. The DNA for the CDR3 is TGTGCCAGCAGCCCCCACCGTCAGGGGGGCTCCTACGAGCAGTACTTC. As protein: CASSPHRQGGSYEQYF.

The chain combines TRBV4-2 with TRBJ2-6, with 7 positions matching TRBD1. After removal of 7 bases from V and 0 bases from J, the junction contained 12 bases not matched to a gene. The CDR3 runs to 18 residues. In germline, CDR1 is LGHNA, CDR2 YNFKEQ. CDR3 sequence (DNA): TGTGCCAGCAAGGGACAGCTAACTCTTTCCTCTGGGGCCAACGTCCTGACTTTC. This sequence encodes CASKGQLTLSSGANVLTF.

The gene calls are TRBV6-1 and TRBJ2-4; possibly TRBD2 for D (6 bases). The germline gives CDR1 MNHNS, CDR2 SASEGT. This CDR3 region has 14 residues. The ends were cut back, 2 bases at V and 7 bases at J, with 12 bases in the middle. CDR3 protein: CASSELNGGNIQYF. The CDR3 coding sequence is TGTGCCAGCAGTGAACTAAATGGGGGGAACATTCAGTACTTC.